This TCR beta chain emerged from a study of beta chain features in type 1 diabetes. About the study: The number of sorted cells examined across all samples was 107,917,701.

Comments on this clone: No antigen is known for it.

Notes on the study in general: It was not settled here whether HLA type affects TCRB rearrangement.

The investigators reverse transcribed all of the isolated RNA, so they sequenced expressed TCRB transcripts. TCRdb's table, derived via immunoSEQ multiplex PCR, lists solely in-frame clones and lacks some. The profile shows a few hundred thousand clones, over 11% of them singletons. This CDR3 comprises 16 residues. Germline lookup yields CDR1 KGHSH and CDR2 LQKENI. Trimming took 1 base from V and 4 from J; bases not matched to a gene: 4. This TCR derives from a man in his thirties or forties in good health. Sequences were obtained from naive CD4+ T cells from blood. The V gene is TRBV18, the J gene TRBJ1-2, with 12 bases identical to TRBD1. The CDR3 is CASSPLGQGAVYGYTF. Written as DNA, the CDR3 is TGTGCCAGCTCACCACTGGGACAGGGGGCGGTCTATGGCTACACCTTC.